The 29 T cell receptor beta chains below were found in one sample sequenced in a study of neurological immune-mediated disorders. TCRdb used MiXCR to reprocess the 5' RACE reads, holding one entry per CDR3 protein. The sample has about 70,000 distinct CDR3 sequences; over 4% are singletons. Sequenced material: PBMCs. The receptors derive from a human donor with multiple sclerosis. The donor label of this sample is uncertain.

This clonotype was counted ten times or more. The rearrangement links TRBV5-1 to TRBJ1-2, with 8 nucleotides matching TRBD1. Per germline, CDR1 SGHRS and CDR2 YFSETQ. This CDR3 has 15 residues. V lost 4 bases to trimming and J lost 4 bases; unmatched junction nucleotides: 9. Here the CDR3 DNA reads TGCGCCAGCAGCCGGCAGGGGGCTGACGTCTATGGCTACACCTTC. This codes for CASSRQGADVYGYTF.

Ten or more counts support this clonotype. The genes are TRBV15 and TRBJ2-1; D might be TRBD2 (6 bases). The CDR3 contains 14 residues. The V gene's germline CDR1 is LNHNV and CDR2 YYDKDF (reference sequence). V was shortened by 0 bases and J by 12 bases, with 15 bases between the two germline ends. The CDR3 DNA reads as TGTGCCACCAGCAGAGATGGGGTTTCGGGGGTGCAGTTCTTC. Translating it yields CATSRDGVSGVQFF. The variable domain in full, with the rest retrieved from reference TRBV15 and TRBJ2-1, is DAMVIQNPRYQVTQFGKPVTLSCSQTLNHNVMYWYQQKSSQAPKLLFHYYDKDFNNEADTPDNFQSRRPNTSFCFLDIRSPGLGDTAMYLCATSRDGVSGVQFFGPGTRLTVL.

This clonotype was detected many times. The chain links TRBV5-1 to TRBJ2-2; D is possibly TRBD1 (7 bases). This CDR3 contains 14 residues. Germline-derived CDR1 and CDR2 are SGHRS and YFSETQ. V was pared by 7 bases and J by 3 bases, with 13 bases between. The CDR3 bases are TGCGCCAGCCACGTCAGGGGGGACACCGGGGAGCTGTTTTTT. This translates into CASHVRGDTGELFF.

This clonotype was picked up many times. The chain employs TRBV10-3 and TRBJ2-7; D not resolved. Germline CDR1 ENHRY, CDR2 SYGVKD. CDR3 length: 15 residues. V was cut by 7 bases and J by 2 bases, with 18 bases left in between. CDR3 bases: TGTGCCATCAAGATAGAAACAACGCAAGCCTACGAGCAGTACTTC. The encoded protein is CAIKIETTQAYEQYF.

This clonotype was recorded at least ten times. The rearrangement uses TRBV12-3 or TRBV12-4 and TRBJ1-5; D perhaps matches TRBD1 (5 bases). The CDR3 covers 17 residues. V was trimmed by 6 bases and J by 1 base, leaving 19 bases between them. The CDR3 loop is CASSLTFGGSSNQPQHF. The CDR3 coding sequence is TGTGCCAGCAGCCTCACTTTTGGGGGATCCAGCAATCAGCCCCAGCATTTT.

This clonotype occurred many times. The chain recombines TRBV7-2 with TRBJ2-7; D ambiguous. CDR1 SGHTA and CDR2 FQGNSA come from the germline V gene. V lost 1 base, J lost 4 bases, and 5 bases lay in between. CDR3 size: 12 residues. DNA for the CDR3: TGTGCCAGCAGCTTAGACTTGTACGAGCAGTACTTC. Its protein product is CASSLDLYEQYF.

There are many counts of this clonotype. The V gene is TRBV20-1, the J gene TRBJ1-5; 7 bases are a match to TRBD1. From germline, CDR1 is DFQATT and CDR2 SNEGSKA (reference sequence). This CDR3 contains 15 residues. V lost 5 bases to trimming and J lost 1 base; unmatched junction nucleotides: 8. In DNA, the CDR3 is TGCAGTGCTCAGAATAGGGGGCCGAGCAATCAGCCCCAGCATTTT. It specifies CSAQNRGPSNQPQHF.

This clonotype was picked up many times. The J gene is TRBJ2-1, the V gene TRBV7-2; weak D call: TRBD2 (6 bases). The CDR3 length is 14 residues. Germline V lookup: CDR1 SGHTA, CDR2 FQGNSA. The V gene lost 7 bases and the J gene lost 5 bases, with 15 bases spanning the gap. The CDR3 reads CASTEVAVNNEQFF. DNA of the CDR3: TGTGCCAGCACCGAGGTAGCGGTAAACAATGAGCAGTTCTTC. The full variable domain, completed using reference TRBV7-2 and TRBJ2-1, is GAGVSQSPSNKVTEKGKDVELRCDPISGHTALYWYRQSLGQGLEFLIYFQGNSAPDKSGLPSDRFSAERTGGSVSTLTIQRTQQEDSAVYLCASTEVAVNNEQFFGPGTRLTVL.

This clonotype came up many times. The gene calls are TRBV9 and TRBJ2-1, with D possibly TRBD1 on 6 matching bases. Germline values: CDR1 SGDLS, CDR2 YYNGEE. The V and J ends lost 4 bases and 4 bases respectively, with 15 bases between them. The CDR3 sequence is 15 residues long. CDR3 DNA sequence: TGTGCCAGCAGCCTCTTCGGGACATATTACAATGAGCAGTTCTTC. Its protein is CASSLFGTYYNEQFF.

This clonotype appeared many times. The rearrangement joins TRBV29-1 to TRBJ2-3, with TRBD2 as a possible D gene (5 bases). V was pared by 3 bases and J by 1 base, with 11 bases between. CDR1 SQVTM and CDR2 ANQGSEA come from the germline V gene. This CDR3 region has 14 residues. The CDR3 bases are TGCAGCGTTGATAGGGCGCGGGGCACAGATACGCAGTATTTT. Its translation is CSVDRARGTDTQYF.

V usage is TRBV5-6 and J usage is TRBJ2-7, with D maybe TRBD1 (6 bases). Trimming shortened V by 3 bases and J by 7 bases, and 20 bases separated the two germline ends. CDR3 length: 15 residues. Germline assignment: CDR1 SGHDT and CDR2 YYEEEE. CDR3 sequence: CASSWLHSGQLEQYF. In nucleotides, the CDR3 is TGTGCCAGCAGCTGGTTACACTCCGGACAGCTAGAGCAGTACTTC.

This clonotype has at least ten counts. This rearrangement joins TRBV15 to TRBJ2-3, with 7 bases lining up with TRBD2. Germline V lookup: CDR1 LNHNV, CDR2 YYDKDF (reference sequence). The CDR3 loop spans 15 amino acids. The trim removed 3 bases at V and 5 bases at J, leaving 8 bases unmatched. CDR3 sequence: CATSRTGGKEDTQYF. As DNA, the CDR3 is TGTGCCACCAGCAGGACGGGGGGTAAAGAAGATACGCAGTATTTT.

This clonotype has just a few counts. The gene calls are TRBV18 and TRBJ1-2; D ambiguous. Germline V CDR1 and CDR2: KGHSH, LQKENI. This CDR3 has 14 amino acids. Trimming pared 3 bases from V and 5 bases from J, leaving 13 bases between. This CDR3 reads CASSPSGGIYGYTF. The CDR3 DNA reads TGTGCCAGCTCACCGTCAGGCGGAATATATGGCTACACCTTC. Variable domain in full (rest from reference TRBV18 and TRBJ1-2): NAGVMQNPRHLVRRRGQEARLRCSPMKGHSHVYWYRQLPEEGLKFMVYLQKENIIDESGMPKERFSAEFPKEGPSILRIQQVVRGDSAAYFCASSPSGGIYGYTFGSGTRLTVV.

This clonotype was recorded a few times. The rearrangement uses TRBV5-5 and TRBJ2-3; D unresolved. There are 19 residues in the CDR3. Germline V gene sequence: CDR1 SGHKS, CDR2 YYEKEE (reference sequence). With 6 bases removed from V and 3 bases from J, the gap between germline ends came to 29 bases. The CDR3 reads CASTGRKDPGWRRTDTQYF. CDR3 in DNA: TGTGCCAGCACCGGGCGCAAGGACCCCGGTTGGAGAAGAACAGATACGCAGTATTTT.

This clonotype came up many times. The V gene is TRBV4-1, the J gene TRBJ1-5; TRBD1 is a possible D gene (6 bases). The CDR3 totals 14 residues. Germline V gives CDR1 MGHRA, CDR2 YSYEKL. V was clipped by 1 base and J by 10 bases, with 14 bases between them. The DNA for the CDR3 is TGCGCCAGCAGCCAAGGACCCACAGGGTATCCCCAGCATTTT. Protein sequence: CASSQGPTGYPQHF.

This clonotype has ten or more counts. V gene TRBV3-1 combines with J gene TRBJ1-2; 9 bases map to TRBD1. The length of the CDR3 is 16 residues. CDR1 is LGHDT, CDR2 YNNKEL, per germline (reference sequence). Trimming cost V 5 bases and J 2 bases; bases outside gene matches: 9. The CDR3 here is CASSAYGQGTNYGYTF. The CDR3, as DNA: TGTGCCAGCAGCGCTTACGGACAGGGGACCAACTATGGCTACACCTTC.

This clonotype was detected ten times or more. This rearrangement joins TRBV4-1 to TRBJ1-1, with 9 nucleotides matching TRBD1. This CDR3 is built from 16 residues. Germline V gene lookup returns CDR1 MGHRA and CDR2 YSYEKL. The V gene end was trimmed by 3 bases and the J gene end by 5 bases; junction bases not matched to a gene: 10. The CDR3 DNA reads TGCGCCAGCAGCCAGGGACAGGGTATCCGGGATACTGAAGCTTTCTTT. Amino acid sequence: CASSQGQGIRDTEAFF.

The CDR3 DNA reads TGCGCCAGCAGCCCTACCCTAACAGGGTTTCGGGCAGATACGCAGTATTTT. It codes for CASSPTLTGFRADTQYF. The V and J genes are TRBV5-1 and TRBJ2-3; maybe TRBD1 (6 bases). Germline V gene sequence: CDR1 SGHRS, CDR2 YFSETQ. The CDR3 is 17 residues long. The V end was cut by 4 bases, the J end by 4 bases, with 22 bases between.

This clonotype occurred many times. The V call is TRBV4-1, the J call TRBJ2-7; D is tentatively TRBD1 or TRBD2 (5 bases each). The CDR3 runs to 14 residues. CDR1 MGHRA and CDR2 YSYEKL come from the germline V gene. V was trimmed by 4 bases and J by 0 bases, leaving 10 bases between them. CDR3 DNA: TGCGCCAGCAGCCTAACCGGGGCCTCCTACGAGCAGTACTTC. Protein: CASSLTGASYEQYF.

The sample holds many counts of this clonotype. The rearrangement uses TRBV6-5 and TRBJ2-2; D unclear. CDR1 and CDR2 (germline): MNHEY, SVGAGI. The CDR3 consists of 14 residues. V was clipped by 0 bases and J by 2 bases, with 4 bases between them. CDR3 sequence reads: CASSYSHNTGELFF. CDR3 DNA: TGTGCCAGCAGTTACTCTCATAACACCGGGGAGCTGTTTTTT.

This clonotype has ten or more counts. The chain uses TRBV20-1 and TRBJ1-1; D is unclear. V lost 0 bases and J 0 bases, leaving 8 bases between the germline ends. Per the germline V gene, CDR1 is DFQATT and CDR2 is SNEGSKA (reference sequence). The CDR3 has 14 amino acids. CDR3 coding DNA: TGCAGTGCTAGAGACGAGGGTTTGAACACTGAAGCTTTCTTT. This encodes CSARDEGLNTEAFF.

This clonotype was observed many times. The chain uses TRBV5-1 and TRBJ2-7; TRBD1 agrees at 7 bases. This CDR3 is built from 15 residues. CDR1 is SGHRS and CDR2 is YFSETQ in the germline V gene. Germline trimming cut 0 bases from V and 7 bases from J; bases unmatched to any gene: 10. The CDR3 protein is CASSLAAGGMGEQYF. In DNA, the CDR3 is TGCGCCAGCAGCTTGGCGGCAGGGGGAATGGGGGAGCAGTACTTC.

This clonotype was recorded many times. This rearrangement joins TRBV3-1 to TRBJ2-1; 8 nucleotides align to TRBD1. Germline CDR1 LGHDT, CDR2 YNNKEL (reference sequence). The CDR3 totals 12 residues. The V and J ends lost 3 bases and 10 bases, in that order; junction bases with no gene match: 2. The CDR3 sequence: CASSHRGLEQFF. The CDR3 bases are TGTGCCAGCAGCCACAGGGGGCTGGAGCAGTTCTTC.

There are many counts of this clonotype. The chain employs TRBV25-1 and TRBJ1-2, with 7 positions matching TRBD1. V dropped 8 bases and J dropped 2; count of bases not matched to a gene: 23. This CDR3 has 19 amino acids. CDR1 is MGHDK, CDR2 SYGVNS, per germline. CDR3 DNA sequence: TGTGCCAGCCTGGGCACCTCAGGGGGGGATCTTCGACGGAACTATGGCTACACCTTC. Its translation: CASLGTSGGDLRRNYGYTF.

This clonotype has only one observation. Germline and junction disagree at one end, which may indicate a read error. The rearrangement links TRBV5-4 to TRBJ2-5, with a weak D call TRBD2 (5 bases). Germline V CDR1 and CDR2: SGHNT, YYREEE (reference sequence). The CDR3 length is 14 residues. CDR3 amino acids: CAISGKRGQETQYF. CDR3 DNA sequence: TGTGCCATCAGCGGCAAGCGCGGGCAAGAGACCCAGTACTTC.

This clonotype showed up many times. The chain employs TRBV5-1 and TRBJ1-1, with D maybe TRBD1 (5 bases). Trimming pared 1 base from V and 4 bases from J, leaving 14 bases between. From germline, CDR1 is SGHRS and CDR2 YFSETQ. This CDR3 is built from 15 residues. The CDR3 spells CASSLFSGGGTEAFF. The CDR3 DNA reads TGCGCCAGCAGCTTGTTTAGTGGGGGAGGCACTGAAGCTTTCTTT.

This clonotype was seen repeatedly, ten times or more. V is TRBV10-3 and J is TRBJ2-7, with 9 bases fitting TRBD1. Germline CDR1 and CDR2: ENHRY and SYGVKD. V lost 4 bases and J lost 2; bases outside the gene matches: 6. The length of the CDR3 is 15 residues. CDR3 in amino acids: CAISASGTGTYEQYF. CDR3 DNA sequence: TGTGCCATCAGTGCCTCCGGGACAGGGACCTACGAGCAGTACTTC.

This clonotype was recorded many times. The CDR3 sequence: CAISESDRSYGYTF. CDR3 in DNA: TGTGCCATCAGTGAGTCGGATAGGTCGTATGGCTACACCTTC. The gene calls are TRBV10-3 and TRBJ1-2, with no clear D. CDR3 size: 14 residues. The germline gives CDR1 ENHRY, CDR2 SYGVKD. V was shortened by 0 bases and J by 5 bases, with 10 bases between the two germline ends.

The sample holds many counts of this clonotype. The rearrangement joins TRBV5-1 to TRBJ2-2, with D unclear. The CDR3 is 15 residues long. The ends were cut back, 1 base at V and 0 bases at J, with 7 bases in the middle. Germline CDR1 SGHRS, CDR2 YFSETQ. CDR3 protein: CASSLLLSNTGELFF. CDR3 nucleotides: TGCGCCAGCAGCTTGTTACTCTCGAACACCGGGGAGCTGTTTTTT.